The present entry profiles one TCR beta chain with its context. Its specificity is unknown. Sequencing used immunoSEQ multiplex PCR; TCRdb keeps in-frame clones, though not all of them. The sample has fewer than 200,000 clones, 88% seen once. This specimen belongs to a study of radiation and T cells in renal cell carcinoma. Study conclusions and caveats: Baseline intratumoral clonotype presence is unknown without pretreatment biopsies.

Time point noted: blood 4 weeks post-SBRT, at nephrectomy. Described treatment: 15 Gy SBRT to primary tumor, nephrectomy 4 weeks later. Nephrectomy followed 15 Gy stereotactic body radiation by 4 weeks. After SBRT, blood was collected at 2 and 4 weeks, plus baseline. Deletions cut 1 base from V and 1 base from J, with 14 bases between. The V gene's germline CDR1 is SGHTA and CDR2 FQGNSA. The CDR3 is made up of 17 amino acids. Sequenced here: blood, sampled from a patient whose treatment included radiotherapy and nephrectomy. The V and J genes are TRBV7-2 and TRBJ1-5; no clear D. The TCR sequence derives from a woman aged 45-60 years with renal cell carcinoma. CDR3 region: CASSLDWRRSSNQPQHF. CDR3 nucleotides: TGTGCCAGCAGCTTAGATTGGCGTCGGAGCAGCAATCAGCCCCAGCATTTT.